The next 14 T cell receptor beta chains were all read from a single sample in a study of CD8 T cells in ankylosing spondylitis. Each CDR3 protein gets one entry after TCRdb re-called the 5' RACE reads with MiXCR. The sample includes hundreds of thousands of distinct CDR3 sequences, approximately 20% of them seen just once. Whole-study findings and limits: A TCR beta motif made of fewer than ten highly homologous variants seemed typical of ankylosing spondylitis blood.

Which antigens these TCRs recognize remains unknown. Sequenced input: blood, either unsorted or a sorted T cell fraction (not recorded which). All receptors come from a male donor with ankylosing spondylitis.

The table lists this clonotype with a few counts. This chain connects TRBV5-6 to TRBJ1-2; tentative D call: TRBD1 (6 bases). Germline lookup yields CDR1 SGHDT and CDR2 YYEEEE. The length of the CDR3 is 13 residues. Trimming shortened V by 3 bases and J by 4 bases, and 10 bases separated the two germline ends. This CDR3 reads CASSSGTIYGYTF. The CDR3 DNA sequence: TGTGCCAGCAGCTCCGGGACAATCTATGGCTACACCTTC.

The CDR3 region is CASSLVPDSGNTIYF. CDR3 DNA sequence: TGCGCCAGCAGCTTGGTTCCTGACAGTGGAAACACCATATATTTT. This chain joins TRBV5-1 and TRBJ1-3, with D perhaps TRBD1 (5 bases). The V and J ends lost 0 bases and 3 bases respectively, with 10 bases between them. This CDR3 is built from 15 residues. Germline V gene data show CDR1 as SGHRS and CDR2 as YFSETQ. Full variable domain (remainder filled in from reference TRBV5-1 and TRBJ1-3): KAGVTQTPRYLIKTRGQQVTLSCSPISGHRSVSWYQQTPGQGLQFLFEYFSETQRNKGNFPGRFSGRQFSNSRSEMNVSTLELGDSALYLCASSLVPDSGNTIYFGEGSWLTVV.

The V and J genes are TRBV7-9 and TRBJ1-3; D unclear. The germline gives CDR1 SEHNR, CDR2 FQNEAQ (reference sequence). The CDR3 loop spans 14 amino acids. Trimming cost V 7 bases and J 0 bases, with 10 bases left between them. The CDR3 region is CASKGMDSGNTIYF. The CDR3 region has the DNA TGTGCCAGCAAAGGAATGGACTCTGGAAACACCATATATTTT.

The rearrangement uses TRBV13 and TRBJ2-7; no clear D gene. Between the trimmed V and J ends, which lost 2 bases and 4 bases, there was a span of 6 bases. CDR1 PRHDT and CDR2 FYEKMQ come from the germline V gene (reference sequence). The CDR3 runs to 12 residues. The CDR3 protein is CASSLNGYEQYF. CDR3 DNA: TGTGCCAGCAGCTTAAACGGTTACGAGCAGTACTTC.

In DNA, the CDR3 is TGTGCCAGCAGACTACGACAGGGGCGCACAGATACGCAGTATTTT. It translates to CASRLRQGRTDTQYF. V gene TRBV27 combines with J gene TRBJ2-3, with 8 bases identical to TRBD1. V trimming: 6 bases; J trimming: 1 base; junction bases outside the gene matches: 6. The CDR3 extends over 15 amino acids. Per the germline V gene, CDR1 is MNHEY and CDR2 is SMNVEV (reference sequence).

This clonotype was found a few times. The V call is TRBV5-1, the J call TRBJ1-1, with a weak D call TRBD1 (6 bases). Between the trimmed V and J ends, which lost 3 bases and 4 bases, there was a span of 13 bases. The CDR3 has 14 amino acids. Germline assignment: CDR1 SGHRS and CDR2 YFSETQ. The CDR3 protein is CASSWLGGGTEAFF. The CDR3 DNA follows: TGCGCCAGCAGCTGGCTGGGGGGCGGCACTGAAGCTTTCTTT.

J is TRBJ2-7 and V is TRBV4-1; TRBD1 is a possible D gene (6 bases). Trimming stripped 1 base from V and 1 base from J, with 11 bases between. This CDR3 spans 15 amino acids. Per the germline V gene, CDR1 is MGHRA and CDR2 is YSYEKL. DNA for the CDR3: TGCGCCAGCAGCCAAGTGAGGACAGCGTCCTACGAGCAGTACTTC. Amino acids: CASSQVRTASYEQYF.

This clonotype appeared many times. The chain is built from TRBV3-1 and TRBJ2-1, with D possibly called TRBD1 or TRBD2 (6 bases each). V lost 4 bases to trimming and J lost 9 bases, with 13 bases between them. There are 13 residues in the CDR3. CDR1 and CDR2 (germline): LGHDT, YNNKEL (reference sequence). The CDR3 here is CASSRKEGGEQFF. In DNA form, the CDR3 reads TGTGCCAGCAGCCGAAAAGAGGGGGGTGAGCAGTTCTTC.

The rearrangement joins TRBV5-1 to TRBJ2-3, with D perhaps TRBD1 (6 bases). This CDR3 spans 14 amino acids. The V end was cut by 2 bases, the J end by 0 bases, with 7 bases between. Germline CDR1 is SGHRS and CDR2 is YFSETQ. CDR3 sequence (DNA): TGCGCCAGCAGCTTTACAGGGAGCACAGATACGCAGTATTTT. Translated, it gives CASSFTGSTDTQYF.

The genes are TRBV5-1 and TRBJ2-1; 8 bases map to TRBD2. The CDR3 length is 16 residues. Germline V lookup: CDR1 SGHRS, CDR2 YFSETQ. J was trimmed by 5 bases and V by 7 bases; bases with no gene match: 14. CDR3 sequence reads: CASSLGYSGADNEQFF. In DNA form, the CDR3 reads TGCGCCAGCTCCTTGGGGTATAGCGGGGCCGACAATGAGCAGTTCTTC. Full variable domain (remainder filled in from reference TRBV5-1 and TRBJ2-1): KAGVTQTPRYLIKTRGQQVTLSCSPISGHRSVSWYQQTPGQGLQFLFEYFSETQRNKGNFPGRFSGRQFSNSRSEMNVSTLELGDSALYLCASSLGYSGADNEQFFGPGTRLTVL.

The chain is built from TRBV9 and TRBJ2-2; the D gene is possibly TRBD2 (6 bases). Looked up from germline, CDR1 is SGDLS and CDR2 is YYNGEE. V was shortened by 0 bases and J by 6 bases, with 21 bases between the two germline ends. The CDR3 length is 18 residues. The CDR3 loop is CASSVEGREAGFSGELFF. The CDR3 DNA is TGTGCCAGCAGCGTAGAAGGCAGGGAGGCTGGTTTCTCCGGGGAGCTGTTTTTT.

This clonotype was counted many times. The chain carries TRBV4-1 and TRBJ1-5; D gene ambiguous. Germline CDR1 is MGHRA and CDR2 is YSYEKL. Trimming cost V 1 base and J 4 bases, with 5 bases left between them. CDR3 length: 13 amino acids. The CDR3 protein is CASSQGPNQPQHF. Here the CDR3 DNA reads TGCGCCAGCAGCCAAGGGCCAAATCAGCCCCAGCATTTT.

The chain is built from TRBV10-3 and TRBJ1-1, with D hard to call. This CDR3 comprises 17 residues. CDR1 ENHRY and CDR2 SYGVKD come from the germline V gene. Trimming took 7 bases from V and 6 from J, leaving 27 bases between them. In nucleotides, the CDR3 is TGTGCCATCACCCCCGGTGAGGGTGGGTACTTGAGGGCTGAAGCTTTCTTT. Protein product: CAITPGEGGYLRAEAFF.

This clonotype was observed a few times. This chain's CDR3 is CASSRGQGTHEQYF. CDR3 bases: TGTGCCAGCAGTCGGGGACAGGGGACACACGAGCAGTACTTC. The rearrangement uses TRBV27 and TRBJ2-7; 10 bases fit TRBD1. The germline CDR1 and CDR2 sequences are MNHEY and SMNVEV (reference sequence). The CDR3 extends over 14 amino acids. Trimming cost V 5 bases and J 5 bases; bases outside gene matches: 6.